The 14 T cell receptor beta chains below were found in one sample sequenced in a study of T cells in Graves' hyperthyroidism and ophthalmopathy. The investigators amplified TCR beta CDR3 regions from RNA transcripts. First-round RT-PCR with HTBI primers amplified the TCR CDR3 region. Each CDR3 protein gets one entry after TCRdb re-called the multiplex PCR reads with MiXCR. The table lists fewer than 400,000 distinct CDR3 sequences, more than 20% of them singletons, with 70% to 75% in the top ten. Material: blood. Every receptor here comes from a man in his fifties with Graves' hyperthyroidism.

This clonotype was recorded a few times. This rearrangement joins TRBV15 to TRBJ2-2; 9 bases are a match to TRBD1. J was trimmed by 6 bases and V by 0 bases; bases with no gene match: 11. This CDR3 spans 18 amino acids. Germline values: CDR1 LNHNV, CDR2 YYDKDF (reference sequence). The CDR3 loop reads CATSRDTPGQGGAGELFF. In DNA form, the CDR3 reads TGTGCCACCAGCAGAGATACACCGGGACAGGGCGGCGCCGGGGAGCTGTTTTTT. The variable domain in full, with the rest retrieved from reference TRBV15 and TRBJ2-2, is DAMVIQNPRYQVTQFGKPVTLSCSQTLNHNVMYWYQQKSSQAPKLLFHYYDKDFNNEADTPDNFQSRRPNTSFCFLDIRSPGLGDTAMYLCATSRDTPGQGGAGELFFGEGSRLTVL.

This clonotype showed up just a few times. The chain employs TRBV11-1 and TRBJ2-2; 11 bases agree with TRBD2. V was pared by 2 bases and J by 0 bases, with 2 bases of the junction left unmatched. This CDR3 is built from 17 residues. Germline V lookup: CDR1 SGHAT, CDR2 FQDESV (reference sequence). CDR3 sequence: CASSLIAGGANTGELFF. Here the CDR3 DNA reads TGTGCCAGCAGCTTAATAGCGGGAGGGGCGAACACCGGGGAGCTGTTTTTT.

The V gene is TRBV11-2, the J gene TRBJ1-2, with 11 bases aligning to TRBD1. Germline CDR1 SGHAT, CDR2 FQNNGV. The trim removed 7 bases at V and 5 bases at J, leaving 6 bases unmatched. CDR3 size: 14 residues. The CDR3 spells CASTRDRGAYGYTF. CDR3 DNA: TGTGCCAGCACCCGGGACAGGGGGGCATATGGCTACACCTTC.

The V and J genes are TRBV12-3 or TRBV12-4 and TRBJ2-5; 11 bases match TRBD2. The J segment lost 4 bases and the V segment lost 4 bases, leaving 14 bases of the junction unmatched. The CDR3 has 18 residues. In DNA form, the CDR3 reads TGTGCCAGCAGTTGGGTTAGCGGGAGGGCCACAGGGAGAGAGACCCAGTACTTC. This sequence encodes CASSWVSGRATGRETQYF.

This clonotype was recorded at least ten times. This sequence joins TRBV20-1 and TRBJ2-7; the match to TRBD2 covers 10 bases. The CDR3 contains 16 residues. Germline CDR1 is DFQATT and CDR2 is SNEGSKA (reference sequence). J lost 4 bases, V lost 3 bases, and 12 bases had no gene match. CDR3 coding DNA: TGCAGTGCTAGTTTCCAGACTAGCGGGCTAGGATACGAGCAGTACTTC. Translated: CSASFQTSGLGYEQYF.

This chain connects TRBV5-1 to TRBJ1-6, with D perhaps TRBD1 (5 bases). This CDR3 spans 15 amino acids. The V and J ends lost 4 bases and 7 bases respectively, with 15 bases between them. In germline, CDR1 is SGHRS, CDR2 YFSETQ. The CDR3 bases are TGCGCCAGCAGCGGGGGGACGGCGAGGAATTCACCCCTCCACTTT. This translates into CASSGGTARNSPLHF.

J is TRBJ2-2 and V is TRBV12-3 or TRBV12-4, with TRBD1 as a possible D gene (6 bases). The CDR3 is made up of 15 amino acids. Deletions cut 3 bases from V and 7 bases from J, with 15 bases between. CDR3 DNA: TGTGCCAGCAGTTTGATCTTGGGGGCGGGCGGGGAGCTGTTTTTT. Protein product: CASSLILGAGGELFF.

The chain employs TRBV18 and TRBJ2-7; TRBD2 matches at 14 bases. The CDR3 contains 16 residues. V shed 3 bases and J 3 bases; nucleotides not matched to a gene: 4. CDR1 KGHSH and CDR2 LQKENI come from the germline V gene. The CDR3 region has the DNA TGTGCCAGCTCACCCGGACTAGCGGGAGGAGTCTACGAGCAGTACTTC. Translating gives CASSPGLAGGVYEQYF.

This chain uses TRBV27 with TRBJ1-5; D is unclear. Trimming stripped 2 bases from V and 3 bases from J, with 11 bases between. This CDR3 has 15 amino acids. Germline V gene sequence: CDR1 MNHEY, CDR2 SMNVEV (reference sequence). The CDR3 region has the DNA TGTGCCAGCAGTTTAGAAGGTGGTGCCAATCAGCCCCAGCATTTT. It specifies CASSLEGGANQPQHF.

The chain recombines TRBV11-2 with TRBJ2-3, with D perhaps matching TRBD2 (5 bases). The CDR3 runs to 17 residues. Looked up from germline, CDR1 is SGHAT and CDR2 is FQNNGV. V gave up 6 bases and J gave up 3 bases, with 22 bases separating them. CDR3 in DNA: TGTGCCAGCAGTTATGGCAGCGGCCCTCCGGTTACAGATACGCAGTATTTT. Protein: CASSYGSGPPVTDTQYF. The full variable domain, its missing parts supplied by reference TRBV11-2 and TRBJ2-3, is EAGVAQSPRYKIIEKRQSVAFWCNPISGHATLYWYQQILGQGPKLLIQFQNNGVVDDSQLPKDRFSAERLKGVDSTLKIQPAKLEDSAVYLCASSYGSGPPVTDTQYFGPGTRLTVL.

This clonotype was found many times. CDR3 sequence: CASSTQIGWGRGNTEAFF. In DNA, the CDR3 is TGTGCCAGCAGCACCCAAATCGGCTGGGGAAGGGGAAACACTGAAGCTTTCTTT. The rearrangement joins TRBV11-2 to TRBJ1-1, with a tentative D call TRBD1 (5 bases). The germline CDR1 and CDR2 sequences are SGHAT and FQNNGV. The V end was cut by 5 bases, the J end by 2 bases, with 24 bases between. The CDR3 is made up of 18 amino acids.

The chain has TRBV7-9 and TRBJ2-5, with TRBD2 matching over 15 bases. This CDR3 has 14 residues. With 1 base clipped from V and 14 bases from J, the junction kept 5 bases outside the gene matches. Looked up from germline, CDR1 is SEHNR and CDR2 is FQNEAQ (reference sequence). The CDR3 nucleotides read TGTGCCAGCAGCTTAGGAGGGACTAGCGGGAGGCTCTACTTC. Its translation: CASSLGGTSGRLYF.

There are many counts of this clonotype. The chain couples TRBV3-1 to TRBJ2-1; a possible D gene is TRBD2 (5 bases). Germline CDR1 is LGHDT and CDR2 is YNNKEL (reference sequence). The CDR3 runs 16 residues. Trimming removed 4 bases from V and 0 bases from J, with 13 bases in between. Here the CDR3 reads CASSLLFGSSYNEQFF. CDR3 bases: TGTGCCAGCAGCCTCCTCTTTGGGAGCTCCTACAATGAGCAGTTCTTC.

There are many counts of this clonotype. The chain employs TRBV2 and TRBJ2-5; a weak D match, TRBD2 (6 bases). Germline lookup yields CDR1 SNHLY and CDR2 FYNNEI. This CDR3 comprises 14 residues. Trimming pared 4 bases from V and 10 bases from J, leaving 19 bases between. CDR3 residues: CASSGTGGLSGQYF. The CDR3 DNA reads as TGTGCCAGCAGTGGTACCGGGGGACTGAGTGGCCAGTACTTC.